Each of the 3 T cell receptor beta chains below was sequenced from the same sample in a study of T-cell memory formation after mild COVID-19 (dated by TCRdb to about 2021). Library preparation was by 5' RACE. For sequencing, an Illumina NovaSeq 6000 was employed. TCRdb itself trimmed the public reads at Q25 with fastp, ran MiXCR and retained productive beta chains. Every distinct CDR3 protein forms one entry, paired with its most common genes and DNA. The sample table lists just under 350,000 distinct CDR3 sequences, under 15% of them with a count of one. The ten largest clonotypes hold about 22% of the sample. Material: PBMCs or a T cell subset sorted from them (not recorded which). Receptors were obtained from a man aged 18 to 30 who had mild COVID-19 (a few samples of this study predate the infection). The sample titles of this study are shuffled in the database, so cell type and time point are left out; the donor was told from shared clones.

This clonotype was picked up a small number of times. V gene TRBV2 combines with J gene TRBJ2-7; TRBD2 matches 9 bases. The trim removed 3 bases at V and 7 bases at J, leaving 7 bases unmatched. CDR1 and CDR2 (germline): SNHLY, FYNNEI. CDR3 length: 14 residues. The CDR3 sequence is CASSDSGGLGEQYF. The DNA of the CDR3 is TGTGCCAGCAGTGATAGCGGGGGTTTAGGAGAGCAGTACTTC.

The chain recombines TRBV7-2 with TRBJ1-2; D might be TRBD1 (5 bases). The CDR3 runs 13 residues. CDR1 and CDR2 from the germline V gene are SGHTA and FQGNSA. V was trimmed by 4 bases and J by 6 bases, leaving 12 bases between them. CDR3 coding DNA: TGTGCCAGCAGCTCCTTTATGGGGGATGGCTACACCTTC. Amino acids: CASSSFMGDGYTF.

J is TRBJ1-1 and V is TRBV7-3, with no clear D. Germline V gives CDR1 SGHTA, CDR2 FQGTGA. CDR3 size: 13 residues. Trimming removed 4 bases from V and 3 bases from J, with 9 bases in between. CDR3 in amino acids: CASSSTVDTEAFF. The CDR3, as DNA: TGTGCCAGCAGCTCGACGGTAGACACTGAAGCTTTCTTT.